A single sample gave rise to the 24 T cell receptor beta chains below, sequenced in a study of T cells in Graves' hyperthyroidism and ophthalmopathy. From RNA transcripts, TCR beta CDR3 regions were amplified. With the HTBI primer set, the TCR CDR3 went through a first round of RT-PCR. TCRdb re-called the multiplex PCR reads with MiXCR, one entry per CDR3 protein. The sample holds roughly 380,000 distinct CDR3 sequences, 13% seen once. Source material: blood. These receptors originate from a man aged 25 to 40 with Graves' hyperthyroidism that later progressed to Graves' ophthalmopathy.

This clonotype showed up many times. The chain combines TRBV5-1 with TRBJ1-5, with TRBD1 matching 7 bases. Unmatched junction bases numbered 13, after V lost 4 bases and J lost 0 bases. This CDR3 contains 18 residues. Germline values: CDR1 SGHRS, CDR2 YFSETQ. CDR3 loop: CASSRNRDRAYSNQPQHF. In nucleotides, the CDR3 is TGCGCCAGCAGCCGGAACCGGGACAGAGCTTATAGCAATCAGCCCCAGCATTTT.

This clonotype was counted many times. The V and J genes are TRBV6-1 and TRBJ1-5; TRBD1 aligns across 7 bases. The junction had 4 bases not matched to a gene; V was cut back by 5 bases and J by 3 bases. The CDR3 runs to 14 residues. CDR1 and CDR2 from the germline V gene are MNHNS and SASEGT. CDR3 region: CASSLTGTNQPQHF. In DNA form, the CDR3 reads TGTGCCAGCAGTTTGACAGGGACCAATCAGCCCCAGCATTTT.

V is TRBV6-5 and J is TRBJ2-5; 8 nucleotides agree with TRBD1. The CDR3 covers 15 residues. V lost 0 bases, J lost 4 bases, and 4 bases stayed unmatched. CDR1 and CDR2 from the germline V gene are MNHEY and SVGAGI. The CDR3 nucleotides are TGTGCCAGCAGTTACTCGGTGGACAGGGCAGAGACCCAGTACTTC. Encoded protein: CASSYSVDRAETQYF.

This chain joins TRBV19 and TRBJ2-5; tentatively, D is TRBD1 or TRBD2 (5 bases each). Germline V gene sequence: CDR1 LNHDA, CDR2 SQIVND (reference sequence). V lost 4 bases and J lost 6, with 15 bases in between. This CDR3 has 14 amino acids. CDR3 amino acids: CASSTSSGGQTQYF. In DNA, the CDR3 is TGTGCCAGTAGTACATCATCTGGGGGACAGACCCAGTACTTC. Full variable domain (outside the CDR3, taken from reference TRBV19 and TRBJ2-5): DGGITQSPKYLFRKEGQNVTLSCEQNLNHDAMYWYRQDPGQGLRLIYYSQIVNDFQKGDIAEGYSVSREKKESFPLTVTSAQKNPTAFYLCASSTSSGGQTQYFGPGTRLLVL.

The chain couples TRBV20-1 to TRBJ2-7; 10 bases are shared with TRBD2. With V trimmed by 5 bases and J by 2 bases, 3 bases remained unmatched. In germline, CDR1 is DFQATT, CDR2 SNEGSKA (reference sequence). There are 13 residues in the CDR3. CDR3 in amino acids: CSAPLAGAYEQYF. The CDR3 region has the DNA TGCAGTGCTCCTCTAGCGGGGGCCTACGAGCAGTACTTC.

V is TRBV20-1 and J is TRBJ1-4; 8 nucleotides align to TRBD1. The CDR3 is made up of 15 amino acids. Germline V gene data show CDR1 as DFQATT and CDR2 as SNEGSKA (reference sequence). V gave up 5 bases and J gave up 4 bases; unmatched junction bases: 9. Here the CDR3 DNA reads TGCAGTGCTGGGGACAGGAAGATAGATAATGAAAAACTGTTTTTT. This codes for CSAGDRKIDNEKLFF.

This clonotype has ten or more counts. The chain is built from TRBV3-1 and TRBJ2-2; tentative D call: TRBD1 (6 bases). CDR1 LGHDT and CDR2 YNNKEL come from the germline V gene (reference sequence). Trimming cost V 3 bases and J 6 bases, with 14 bases left between them. The CDR3 is 15 amino acids. The CDR3 DNA is TGTGCCAGCAGCCAGCTCTACAGGGAGCCCGGGGAGCTGTTTTTT. Amino acid sequence: CASSQLYREPGELFF. The full variable domain, with the rest looked up from reference TRBV3-1 and TRBJ2-2, is DTAVSQTPKYLVTQMGNDKSIKCEQNLGHDTMYWYKQDSKKFLKIMFSYNNKELIINETVPNRFSPKSPDKAHLNLHINSLELGDSAVYFCASSQLYREPGELFFGEGSRLTVL.

Many counts were recorded for this clonotype. The rearrangement uses TRBV12-3 or TRBV12-4 and TRBJ1-2; no firm D call. The CDR3 is 13 residues long. The ends were cut back, 9 bases at V and 4 bases at J, with 15 bases in the middle. CDR3 residues: CASYWARSYGYTF. The CDR3 coding sequence is TGTGCCAGTTATTGGGCGAGGAGCTATGGCTACACCTTC.

This clonotype was detected ten times or more. The chain joins TRBV11-2 to TRBJ2-1; D is possibly TRBD1 (6 bases). This CDR3 spans 17 amino acids. V dropped 4 bases and J dropped 0 bases, with 16 bases sitting between them. CDR1 is SGHAT, CDR2 FQNNGV, per germline. The CDR3 region has the DNA TGTGCCAGCAGCTCCATACGTACAGGGCCCTCCTACAATGAGCAGTTCTTC. The encoded protein is CASSSIRTGPSYNEQFF.

The chain recombines TRBV18 with TRBJ2-3, with 7 positions matching TRBD2. This CDR3 spans 18 amino acids. Germline-derived CDR1 and CDR2 are KGHSH and LQKENI. Germline trimming cut 3 bases from V and 0 bases from J; bases unmatched to any gene: 12. The CDR3 sequence: CASSPLGSAGVSTDTQYF. DNA for the CDR3: TGTGCCAGCTCACCCCTCGGTTCTGCGGGGGTTAGCACAGATACGCAGTATTTT. Combining the CDR3 with reference TRBV18 and TRBJ2-3 gives the whole variable domain NAGVMQNPRHLVRRRGQEARLRCSPMKGHSHVYWYRQLPEEGLKFMVYLQKENIIDESGMPKERFSAEFPKEGPSILRIQQVVRGDSAAYFCASSPLGSAGVSTDTQYFGPGTRLTVL.

This clonotype has a count of ten or more. The chain carries TRBV28 and TRBJ1-5, with TRBD1 matching 9 bases. CDR1 is MDHEN and CDR2 is SYDVKM in the germline V gene. This CDR3 is built from 16 residues. With V trimmed by 2 bases and J by 4 bases, 6 bases remained unmatched. The CDR3 loop is CASSLKDRGPNQPQHF. DNA of the CDR3: TGTGCCAGCAGTTTAAAGGACAGGGGACCTAATCAGCCCCAGCATTTT.

At least ten counts were recorded for this clonotype. The rearrangement joins TRBV27 to TRBJ2-3; unclear D gene. The V gene's germline CDR1 is MNHEY and CDR2 SMNVEV (reference sequence). This CDR3 spans 16 amino acids. V was trimmed by 5 bases and J by 3 bases, leaving 18 bases between them. CDR3 sequence reads: CASSPSPVLDTDTQYF. In nucleotides, the CDR3 is TGTGCCAGCAGTCCCTCACCCGTCCTAGATACAGATACGCAGTATTTT.

The J gene is TRBJ2-1, the V gene TRBV20-1; no reliable D call. The V gene's germline CDR1 is DFQATT and CDR2 SNEGSKA (reference sequence). V was clipped by 3 bases and J by 5 bases, with 11 bases between them. This CDR3 comprises 13 residues. This chain's CDR3 is CSARSGRHNEQFF. DNA of the CDR3: TGCAGTGCTAGGTCTGGCAGGCACAATGAGCAGTTCTTC.

This clonotype has a count of ten or more. The chain recombines TRBV2 with TRBJ2-1; the D gene could be TRBD1 or TRBD2 (5 bases each). Germline assignment: CDR1 SNHLY and CDR2 FYNNEI. V shed 3 bases and J shed 3 bases, with 6 bases lying between them. The CDR3 runs to 13 residues. The CDR3 bases are TGTGCCAGCAGTGAGGGGGTCTACAATGAGCAGTTCTTC. Protein sequence: CASSEGVYNEQFF.

Many counts were recorded for this clonotype. The chain employs TRBV10-3 and TRBJ1-5; D is unresolved. The germline V and J ends were trimmed by 10 bases and 0 bases, with 10 bases remaining between them. This CDR3 contains 13 residues. Germline CDR1 and CDR2: ENHRY and SYGVKD. The CDR3 sequence is CATGGYSNQPQHF. The DNA of the CDR3 is TGTGCCACCGGCGGGTATAGCAATCAGCCCCAGCATTTT.

In its sample, this clonotype was seen many times. The rearrangement links TRBV12-3 or TRBV12-4 to TRBJ1-5, with 11 bases that match TRBD1. This CDR3 has 15 amino acids. J lost 6 bases, V lost 5 bases, and 6 bases had no gene match. The CDR3 DNA reads as TGTGCCAGCAGTCCAGGGACAGGGGGTAGTCAGCCCCAGCATTTT. Translated: CASSPGTGGSQPQHF.

In this sample, this clonotype turned up many times. V is TRBV27 and J is TRBJ1-3, with TRBD1 matching 7 bases. CDR1 MNHEY and CDR2 SMNVEV come from the germline V gene (reference sequence). The length of the CDR3 is 16 residues. V gave up 0 bases and J gave up 2 bases; unmatched junction bases: 4. The CDR3 region has the DNA TGTGCCAGCAGTTTATCTATGACAGGGACTGGAAACACCATATATTTT. This sequence encodes CASSLSMTGTGNTIYF.

V gene TRBV29-1 combines with J gene TRBJ2-7, with D possibly matching TRBD1 (5 bases). V was shortened by 3 bases and J by 0 bases, with 9 bases between the two germline ends. The CDR3 is made up of 13 amino acids. Germline CDR1 reads SQVTM; CDR2 reads ANQGSEA. The CDR3 DNA reads as TGCAGCGTTGATTGGACACCCTCCTACGAGCAGTACTTC. Translated: CSVDWTPSYEQYF.

For this clonotype: With a much larger clone just one base away, this may be a read error. The chain is built from TRBV12-3 or TRBV12-4 and TRBJ1-5; D uncertain. The CDR3 consists of 14 residues. Here the CDR3 reads CASSFTGTNQLQHF. The CDR3 DNA is TGTGCCAGCAGTTTTACGGGAACGAATCAGCTCCAGCATTTT.

In this sample, this clonotype turned up a few times. The CDR3 bases are TGTGCCAGCAGATCCGGGGCTAGCTCCTACGAGCAGTACTTC. This gives the protein CASRSGASSYEQYF. The chain employs TRBV13 and TRBJ2-7; D possibly uses TRBD1 or TRBD2 (5 bases each). V lost 6 bases and J 0 bases, leaving 12 bases between the germline ends. Germline loops: CDR1 PRHDT, CDR2 FYEKMQ (reference sequence). The CDR3 runs 14 residues.

This clonotype was detected a few times. A read error may explain this, as a much larger clone is one base away. The conserved phenylalanine or tryptophan is not found at the CDR3 terminus, so this likely reflects a read error. This chain connects TRBV28 to TRBJ1-1, with 9 bases lining up with TRBD1. Germline values: CDR1 MDHEN, CDR2 SYDVKM. Trimming took 7 bases from V and 3 from J; bases not matched to a gene: 9. This CDR3 region has 15 residues. CDR3 sequence (DNA): TGTGCCAGCACAAGGACAGGGGTTACAGACACTGAAGCTTTCCTT. Translation gives CASTRTGVTDTEAFL.

In its sample, this clonotype was seen once. The rearrangement uses TRBV25-1 and TRBJ1-3; D possibly corresponds to TRBD1 (5 bases). In germline, CDR1 is MGHDK, CDR2 SYGVNS. Trimming stripped 6 bases from V and 3 bases from J, with 15 bases between. This CDR3 comprises 15 residues. CDR3 protein: CASRPGAGSGNTIYF. CDR3 DNA sequence: TGTGCCAGCAGGCCCGGGGCAGGGAGTGGAAACACCATATATTTT.

This clonotype was observed many times. The V and J genes are TRBV7-3 and TRBJ2-3, with a weak D call TRBD2 (6 bases). The CDR3 has 15 residues. Trimming pared 5 bases from V and 4 bases from J, leaving 16 bases between. Germline CDR1 and CDR2: SGHTA and FQGTGA. The CDR3 DNA is TGTGCCAGCAGCCCGCGGGACTCCGTTTCAGATACGCAGTATTTT. Protein: CASSPRDSVSDTQYF.

This clonotype was seen at least ten times. V usage is TRBV4-1 and J usage is TRBJ2-1, with 15 bases matching TRBD2. Losses at the gene ends were 3 bases for V and 6 bases for J; bases not matched to a gene: 6. Germline assignment: CDR1 MGHRA and CDR2 YSYEKL. This CDR3 is built from 17 residues. CDR3 sequence: CASSHYVGLAGGNEQFF. Here the CDR3 DNA reads TGCGCCAGCAGCCACTACGTGGGACTAGCGGGGGGCAATGAGCAGTTCTTC.